This T cell receptor (beta chain) emerged from a study of shared clonotypes between healthy human individuals. Study details: Per-donor plates numbered three CD4 naive, three CD4 memory, two CD8 naive and one CD8 memory.

Between the trimmed V and J ends, which lost 9 bases and 0 bases, there was a span of 18 bases. Germline V gene lookup returns CDR1 SGHAT and CDR2 FQNNGV. The CDR3 extends over 16 amino acids. As originally analysed: From ImmunoSEQ came sequences covering only the junction and carrying no quality scores, so filtering differed. Here immunoSEQ multiplex PCR was the method, and the copy in TCRdb shows in-frame clones only, minus some. The D gene and trimming were derived from the DNA, and the V and J assignments and clone size from that table. Among more than 550,000 clones, 90% were seen once, and the ten largest hold 30% to 35%.

The chain combines TRBV11-2 with TRBJ2-4; D is tentatively TRBD1 or TRBD2 (6 bases each). This receptor was taken from a young man in good health. Some clones in this sample may be carry-over from other donors' samples. The sequenced sample consisted of memory CD8+ T cells from PBMCs. As for subset: CD45RO+ cells pooled with CCR7-negative TemRA cells. The CDR3 is CARPGARRVAKNIQYF. In DNA, the CDR3 is TGTGCCAGACCGGGGGCGCGTCGGGTAGCCAAAAACATTCAGTACTTC.